Listed here are 5 T cell receptor beta chains from one sample, sequenced in a study of T cells in Graves' hyperthyroidism and ophthalmopathy. The TCR beta CDR3 regions underwent amplification using RNA transcripts as the source. During a first-round RT-PCR of the TCR CDR3, the HTBI primer set was used. TCRdb called the multiplex PCR reads again in MiXCR, with one record for every CDR3 protein. The sample contains about 570,000 distinct CDR3 sequences, 46% of which appear only once. The specimen sequenced was peripheral blood or thyroid tissue (not recorded which). These receptors came from an adult woman with Graves' disease, either hyperthyroidism or ophthalmopathy (not recorded which).

This chain joins TRBV12-5 and TRBJ2-7; D might be TRBD2 (6 bases). Germline CDR1 LGHNT, CDR2 FRNRAP. The CDR3 loop spans 18 amino acids. V was shortened by 0 bases and J by 0 bases, with 18 bases between the two germline ends. CDR3 protein: CASGLVWRTAGNSYEQYF. In DNA form, the CDR3 reads TGTGCTAGTGGTTTGGTATGGAGGACGGCGGGGAACTCCTACGAGCAGTACTTC.

This clonotype was observed at least ten times. CDR3 coding DNA: TGTGCCAGCAGCGTAGGGGTTAGCAATCAGCCCCAGCATTTT. Translated, it gives CASSVGVSNQPQHF. The V and J genes are TRBV9 and TRBJ1-5; the D is unclear. V dropped 0 bases and J dropped 0 bases, with 4 bases sitting between them. The germline CDR1 and CDR2 sequences are SGDLS and YYNGEE. The CDR3 has 14 residues.

The chain joins TRBV29-1 to TRBJ1-2; weak D call: TRBD1 (5 bases). V lost 8 bases and J lost 3, with 16 bases in between. Germline V gene sequence: CDR1 SQVTM, CDR2 ANQGSEA. The CDR3 contains 13 residues. Here the CDR3 DNA reads TGCAGCAGTAGAGGGGAGGACTACTATGGCTACACCTTC. As protein: CSSRGEDYYGYTF.

The chain has TRBV7-8 and TRBJ1-5; a weak D match, TRBD1 (6 bases). V was trimmed by 5 bases and J by 2 bases, leaving 13 bases between them. This CDR3 has 15 residues. CDR1 SGHVS and CDR2 FQNEAQ come from the germline V gene. The DNA of the CDR3 is TGTGCCAGCAGCGATCGACAGGCGGGCAATCAGCCCCAGCATTTT. As protein: CASSDRQAGNQPQHF.

This clonotype was seen a few times. This chain uses TRBV30 with TRBJ2-2, with a tentative D call TRBD2 (5 bases). The V and J ends lost 0 bases and 6 bases respectively, with 11 bases between them. Germline values: CDR1 GTSNPN, CDR2 SVGIG (reference sequence). CDR3 size: 14 residues. The CDR3 here is CAWSVRLTPGELFF. The CDR3 DNA sequence: TGTGCCTGGAGTGTACGACTAACTCCCGGGGAGCTGTTTTTT.